This entry lists 16 T cell receptor beta chains sequenced from one sample in a study of CD8 T cells in ankylosing spondylitis. Notes on the study in general: Blood from ankylosing spondylitis patients appeared to carry a characteristic roughly 8-variant TCR beta motif.

The antigens of these receptors remain unknown. MiXCR, run by TCRdb on the 5' RACE reads, gives a single entry per CDR3 protein. The top ten hold under 4.5% of the sample, which has 500,000 or so distinct CDR3 sequences, about 5.2% seen once. Sequenced sample: blood, either unsorted or a sorted T cell fraction (not recorded which). The source of these receptors is a male donor with ankylosing spondylitis.

This clonotype was counted many times. This chain joins TRBV5-1 and TRBJ2-5; 14 bases match TRBD2. Germline CDR1 SGHRS, CDR2 YFSETQ. V was pared by 0 bases and J by 1 base, with 2 bases of the junction left unmatched. This CDR3 has 17 amino acids. CDR3 residues: CASSLGGLAGAQETQYF. CDR3 in DNA: TGCGCCAGCAGCTTGGGGGGACTAGCGGGAGCCCAAGAGACCCAGTACTTC.

This clonotype was picked up many times. V usage is TRBV20-1 and J usage is TRBJ1-3, with a tentative D call TRBD1 (6 bases). CDR1 is DFQATT and CDR2 is SNEGSKA in the germline V gene (reference sequence). Deletions cut 6 bases from V and 0 bases from J, with 12 bases between. CDR3 length: 14 residues. CDR3 nucleotides: TGCAGTGCCCCGGGACACCACTCTGGAAACACCATATATTTT. It specifies CSAPGHHSGNTIYF.

This clonotype appeared many times. CDR3 coding DNA: TGTGCCAGCAGCTTTCTAGGGGTGAACACTGAAGCTTTCTTT. It is translated as CASSFLGVNTEAFF. The chain combines TRBV7-9 with TRBJ1-1; perhaps TRBD1 as D (5 bases). Germline V gene lookup returns CDR1 SEHNR and CDR2 FQNEAQ (reference sequence). V was pared by 3 bases and J by 0 bases, with 8 bases between. CDR3 length: 14 amino acids.

This clonotype has a count of ten or more. The J gene is TRBJ1-1, the V gene TRBV29-1, with D perhaps matching TRBD1 (5 bases). The CDR3 loop spans 15 amino acids. The V end was cut by 5 bases, the J end by 1 base, with 17 bases between. CDR1 and CDR2 (germline): SQVTM, ANQGSEA. The CDR3 loop is CSVQIIERGNTEAFF. Written as DNA, the CDR3 is TGCAGCGTTCAAATTATAGAGAGGGGGAACACTGAAGCTTTCTTT.

Many counts were recorded for this clonotype. This chain joins TRBV13 and TRBJ1-4, with D unclear. The V gene lost 7 bases and the J gene lost 5 bases, with 14 bases spanning the gap. Germline lookup yields CDR1 PRHDT and CDR2 FYEKMQ (reference sequence). The length of the CDR3 is 14 residues. The CDR3, as DNA: TGTGCCAGCACCATCAGGAGTATCAATGAAAAACTGTTTTTT. As protein: CASTIRSINEKLFF.

At least ten counts were recorded for this clonotype. The chain is built from TRBV10-3 and TRBJ2-1; tentative D call: TRBD2 (5 bases). The CDR3 consists of 15 residues. The germline V gene encodes CDR1 ENHRY and CDR2 SYGVKD. Trimming removed 7 bases from V and 8 bases from J, with 21 bases in between. The CDR3 is CAINSASISKDEQFF. CDR3 sequence (DNA): TGTGCCATCAACTCGGCTAGCATTTCTAAGGATGAGCAGTTCTTC.

Here the CDR3 reads CASSFGQGAVYDEQYF. DNA of the CDR3: TGTGCCAGCAGCTTTGGACAGGGGGCGGTCTATGACGAGCAGTACTTC. The J gene is TRBJ2-7, the V gene TRBV5-6; 11 bases line up with TRBD1. With 2 bases clipped from V and 5 bases from J, the junction kept 9 bases outside the gene matches. Germline lookup yields CDR1 SGHDT and CDR2 YYEEEE. The CDR3 totals 16 residues. Variable domain in full (rest from reference TRBV5-6 and TRBJ2-7): DAGVTQSPTHLIKTRGQQVTLRCSPKSGHDTVSWYQQALGQGPQFIFQYYEEEERQRGNFPDRFSGHQFPNYSSELNVNALLLGDSALYLCASSFGQGAVYDEQYFGPGTRLTVT.

This clonotype was counted many times. This rearrangement joins TRBV20-1 to TRBJ2-2; 14 bases map to TRBD2. Germline-derived CDR1 and CDR2 are DFQATT and SNEGSKA (reference sequence). The ends lost 2 bases at V and 1 base at J; junction bases unmatched: 6. The length of the CDR3 is 18 residues. For the CDR3, the DNA is TGCAGTGCTAGACCCGGGACTAGCGGGAGACGGAACACCGGGGAGCTGTTTTTT. Translating gives CSARPGTSGRRNTGELFF.

This clonotype showed up many times. This chain uses TRBV7-2 with TRBJ1-5; 8 bases fit TRBD1. In germline, CDR1 is SGHTA, CDR2 FQGNSA. V gave up 5 bases and J gave up 6 bases; unmatched junction bases: 6. The CDR3 spans 14 residues. The CDR3 sequence: CASSGAGGSQPQHF. The CDR3 DNA reads as TGTGCCAGCAGCGGGGCAGGGGGCTCTCAGCCCCAGCATTTT. Supplemented by reference TRBV7-2 and TRBJ1-5, the full variable domain reads GAGVSQSPSNKVTEKGKDVELRCDPISGHTALYWYRQSLGQGLEFLIYFQGNSAPDKSGLPSDRFSAERTGGSVSTLTIQRTQQEDSAVYLCASSGAGGSQPQHFGDGTRLSIL.

At least ten counts were recorded for this clonotype. The rearrangement uses TRBV7-6 and TRBJ2-2; D is unresolved. CDR3 length: 12 amino acids. V was shortened by 7 bases and J by 6 bases, with 9 bases between the two germline ends. The germline V gene has CDR1 SGHVS and CDR2 FNYEAQ. The CDR3, as DNA: TGTGCCAGCACCCCGGTGGCCGGGGAGCTGTTTTTT. It is translated as CASTPVAGELFF. The whole variable domain, remainder taken from reference TRBV7-6 and TRBJ2-2, is GAGVSQSPRYKVTKRGQDVALRCDPISGHVSLYWYRQALGQGPEFLTYFNYEAQQDKSGLPNDRFSAERPEGSISTLTIQRTEQRDSAMYRCASTPVAGELFFGEGSRLTVL.

This clonotype was recorded at least ten times. The chain employs TRBV9 and TRBJ2-7; D not certain. This CDR3 spans 13 amino acids. The V gene lost 0 bases and the J gene lost 3 bases, with 7 bases spanning the gap. CDR1 and CDR2 from the germline V gene are SGDLS and YYNGEE. CDR3 sequence: CASSVDVDYEQYF. Here the CDR3 DNA reads TGTGCCAGCAGCGTAGATGTAGACTACGAGCAGTACTTC.

In its sample, this clonotype was seen many times. The genes are TRBV4-1 and TRBJ2-7; 9 bases agree with TRBD1. J gave up 1 base and V 4 bases, and 5 bases lay outside the gene matches. The CDR3 has 15 residues. CDR1 MGHRA and CDR2 YSYEKL come from the germline V gene. The CDR3 DNA reads TGCGCCAGCAGCCGCCCCGGGACAGGGTCCTACGAGCAGTACTTC. This encodes CASSRPGTGSYEQYF.

This clonotype appeared a few times. The chain combines TRBV5-6 with TRBJ2-7; D is possibly TRBD2 (6 bases). The ends were cut back, 3 bases at V and 2 bases at J, with 18 bases in the middle. The CDR3 is made up of 16 amino acids. Germline-derived CDR1 and CDR2 are SGHDT and YYEEEE. CDR3 amino acids: CASSSLPGLSTYEQYF. CDR3 coding DNA: TGTGCCAGCAGCTCGCTGCCGGGACTCTCAACCTACGAGCAGTACTTC.

This clonotype showed up many times. This sequence joins TRBV20-1 and TRBJ2-2, with D tentatively TRBD2 (5 bases). V was clipped by 3 bases and J by 5 bases, with 16 bases between them. CDR1 is DFQATT, CDR2 SNEGSKA, per germline (reference sequence). The length of the CDR3 is 15 residues. The CDR3 region is CSARWLALRTGELFF. CDR3 coding DNA: TGCAGTGCTAGGTGGCTAGCCTTAAGGACCGGGGAGCTGTTTTTT.

CDR3 nucleotide sequence: TGTGCCAGCAGTCCTCCGGGACTAGCCTCCTACGAGCAGTACTTC. Protein product: CASSPPGLASYEQYF. The chain uses TRBV27 and TRBJ2-7; 9 bases map to TRBD2. J gave up 0 bases and V 5 bases, and 5 bases lay outside the gene matches. This CDR3 is built from 15 residues. Germline CDR1 reads MNHEY; CDR2 reads SMNVEV (reference sequence).

Many counts were recorded for this clonotype. The rearrangement joins TRBV20-1 to TRBJ2-3; D gene unclear. CDR1 DFQATT and CDR2 SNEGSKA come from the germline V gene (reference sequence). V lost 2 bases and J lost 4, with 10 bases in between. The CDR3 totals 13 residues. CDR3 residues: CSARSVPADTQYF. CDR3 nucleotides: TGCAGTGCTAGAAGTGTTCCGGCAGATACGCAGTATTTT.